This TCR beta chain is from a study of response to subunit inactivated influenza vaccine. The study's findings and limits: Few new T cells, the authors suggested, are recruited by each seasonal influenza vaccination.

Looked up from germline, CDR1 is MNHNS and CDR2 is SASEGT. Trimming cost V 8 bases and J 0 bases; bases outside gene matches: 8. The CDR3 has 16 amino acids. Each CDR3 protein is one row after TCRdb ran MiXCR on the RT-PCR reads. The sample lists hundreds of thousands of distinct CDR3 sequences; about 15% were seen once. Concerning this clonotype itself: The antigen remains unidentified.

The J gene is TRBJ2-2, the V gene TRBV6-1; 8 nucleotides align to TRBD1. The receptor was isolated from a man aged 45-65 years who received an inactivated influenza vaccine. Sequenced material: PBMCs from blood, taken 14 to 15 days before vaccination. Here the CDR3 DNA reads TGTGCCAGCTCGACGCGACAGGGGACGAACACCGGGGAGCTGTTTTTT. Protein product: CASSTRQGTNTGELFF.